These 26 T cell receptor beta chains share one sample of origin, sequenced in a study of vaccination effects on CD4 cells after COVID-19. Their target antigens are unknown. ViraFEST expansion of antigen-specific CD4+ T cells with viral peptide pools preceded sequencing. Cells that had been cultured for 9 to 10 days were the source of isolated CD4+ T cells. Participants were given two doses of BNT162b2 or mRNA-1273 vaccine. Here immunoSEQ multiplex PCR was the method, and the copy in TCRdb shows in-frame clones only, minus some. The data show tens of thousands of clones, 81% seen once. The sequencing used CD4+ T cells from PBMCs cultured with HCoV-229E spike peptides, collected after COVID-19 vaccination. The receptors were gathered from a human donor who received a COVID-19 vaccine.

This rearrangement joins TRBV6-2 or TRBV6-3 to TRBJ1-1; TRBD1 agrees at 9 bases. The trim removed 2 bases at V and 6 bases at J, leaving 16 bases unmatched. CDR3 length equals 18 residues. The germline V gene has CDR1 MNHEY and CDR2 SVGEGT. CDR3 loop: CASSYATDRGPPLPEAFF. The CDR3 DNA reads TGTGCCAGCAGTTACGCGACGGACAGGGGCCCTCCCTTGCCTGAAGCTTTCTTT.

This chain links TRBV7-9 with TRBJ1-4, with no clear D. This CDR3 has 15 amino acids. Per the germline V gene, CDR1 is SEHNR and CDR2 is FQNEAQ (reference sequence). Trimming removed 1 base at V and 4 bases at J, with 10 bases between. CDR3 sequence reads: CASSLDRFLNEKLFF. CDR3 in DNA: TGTGCCAGCAGCTTAGATCGGTTCCTTAATGAAAAACTGTTTTTT.

The chain joins TRBV19 to TRBJ2-5, with TRBD1 matching over 9 bases. In germline, CDR1 is LNHDA, CDR2 SQIVND (reference sequence). The CDR3 contains 15 residues. Trimming removed 9 bases from V and 4 bases from J; junction bases left unmatched: 12. CDR3 DNA: TGTGCCAGCCGGAACGGGGACAGGGATATAGAGACCCAGTACTTC. Translating it yields CASRNGDRDIETQYF.

Note on this clone: The junction and the germline gene differ at one end; a read error may be behind it. The same CDR3 also results from other DNA sequences found in this sample. CDR3 region: CASSLSGVPGELFF. The CDR3 region has the DNA TGTGCCAGCAGTTTATCGGGGGTTCCCGGGGAACTGTTTTTT. The rearrangement links TRBV27 to TRBJ2-2; D may be TRBD1 or TRBD2 (5 bases each). CDR1 and CDR2 (germline): MNHEY, SMNVEV (reference sequence). The CDR3 is 14 residues long.

V is TRBV7-9 and J is TRBJ1-1; no firm D call. Per germline, CDR1 SEHNR and CDR2 FQNEAQ (reference sequence). V was pared by 4 bases and J by 6 bases, with 15 bases between. This CDR3 has 14 amino acids. CDR3 residues: CASSYNRGSAEAFF. CDR3 nucleotide sequence: TGTGCCAGCAGCTATAACCGGGGTAGCGCTGAAGCTTTCTTT.

This chain joins TRBV30 and TRBJ2-5, with D perhaps TRBD1 or TRBD2 (5 bases each). Trimming shortened V by 2 bases and J by 1 base, and 14 bases separated the two germline ends. Germline assignment: CDR1 GTSNPN and CDR2 SVGIG (reference sequence). CDR3 length: 15 amino acids. The DNA of the CDR3 is TGTGCCTGGAGTCCCTGGGACGAGGGCCAAGAGACCCAGTACTTC. Translating gives CAWSPWDEGQETQYF. Combining the CDR3 with reference TRBV30 and TRBJ2-5 gives the whole variable domain SQTIHQWPATLVQPVGSPLSLECTVEGTSNPNLYWYRQAAGRGLQLLFYSVGIGQISSEVPQNLSASRPQDRQFILSSKKLLLSDSGFYLCAWSPWDEGQETQYFGPGTRLLVL.

The chain is built from TRBV21-1 and TRBJ2-7; TRBD1, as called in the table, went unchecked against the DNA. TRBV21-1 is assigned pseudogene status. The CDR3 is made up of 13 amino acids. The chain's CDR3 is CASSKGDGQEQYV. Written as DNA, the CDR3 is TGTGCCAGCAGCAAAGGGGACGGACAGGAGCAGTACGTC.

The chain employs TRBV6-6 and TRBJ1-5; D gene unclear. Germline CDR1 is MNHNY and CDR2 is SVGAGI (reference sequence). V lost 2 bases to trimming and J lost 4 bases, with 3 bases between them. The CDR3 has 12 residues. The CDR3 protein is CASSYANQPQHF. The CDR3 DNA follows: TGTGCCAGCAGTTACGCAAATCAGCCCCAGCATTTT.

V and J are TRBV28 and TRBJ1-3; 7 positions agree with TRBD1. The J segment lost 4 bases and the V segment lost 1 base, leaving 4 bases of the junction unmatched. The V gene's germline CDR1 is MDHEN and CDR2 SYDVKM. The CDR3 contains 15 residues. This chain's CDR3 is CASSLSTGRGNTIYF. In DNA, the CDR3 is TGTGCCAGCAGTTTATCGACAGGGAGGGGAAACACCATATATTTT.

CDR3 sequence (DNA): TGTGCCAGCAGCTCGACCCTAGGCTCTGGAAACACCATATATTTT. Amino acid sequence: CASSSTLGSGNTIYF. The V gene is TRBV11-2, the J gene TRBJ1-3, with D unresolved. Trimming left V 4 bases short and J 0 bases short, with 10 bases between. The CDR3 runs 15 residues. From germline, CDR1 is SGHAT and CDR2 FQNNGV.

The gene calls are TRBV6-6 and TRBJ2-3, with D perhaps given as TRBD1 or TRBD2 (7 bases each). V gave up 3 bases and J gave up 4 bases, with 17 bases separating them. The CDR3 has 16 residues. CDR1 and CDR2 (germline): MNHNY, SVGAGI (reference sequence). CDR3 DNA sequence: TGTGCCAGCAGTTATGGGGGGGACAGAGTCGCAGATACGCAGTATTTT. Amino acids: CASSYGGDRVADTQYF.

The rearrangement links TRBV10-1 to TRBJ2-3, with a tentative D call TRBD1 (5 bases). The CDR3 has 14 amino acids. The germline V gene has CDR1 WNHNN and CDR2 SYGVQD (reference sequence). V lost 6 bases to trimming and J lost 6 bases, with 16 bases between them. DNA of the CDR3: TGCGCCAGCAGCCCCAGCTTCTCAGGGGATACGCAGTATTTT. This encodes CASSPSFSGDTQYF.

The rearrangement links TRBV27 to TRBJ1-1; TRBD1 aligns across 10 bases. Germline lookup yields CDR1 MNHEY and CDR2 SMNVEV (reference sequence). CDR3 length equals 15 residues. Trimming at V came to 7 bases and at J to 4 bases, leaving 9 bases not matched to a gene. CDR3 nucleotide sequence: TGTGCCAGCACGGAGACAGGGGGCGTGGGCACTGAAGCTTTCTTT. It encodes CASTETGGVGTEAFF.

The chain joins TRBV9 to TRBJ2-1, with TRBD2 matching 10 bases. The CDR3 totals 15 residues. The V gene end was trimmed by 5 bases and the J gene end by 3 bases; junction bases not matched to a gene: 5. Germline assignment: CDR1 SGDLS and CDR2 YYNGEE. CDR3 coding DNA: TGTGCCAGCAGTTTAAGCGGGGGGGACTACAATGAGCAGTTCTTC. Translating it yields CASSLSGGDYNEQFF.

This chain joins TRBV5-4 and TRBJ1-1; 8 positions match TRBD1. Trimming at V came to 4 bases and at J to 4 bases, leaving 6 bases not matched to a gene. This CDR3 is 14 amino acids long. Germline CDR1 reads SGHNT; CDR2 reads YYREEE (reference sequence). Here the CDR3 reads CASSTTGGSTEAFF. The CDR3 bases are TGTGCCAGCAGCACAACAGGGGGATCCACTGAAGCTTTCTTT.

The V and J genes are TRBV12-3 or TRBV12-4 and TRBJ1-2, with D maybe TRBD1 (5 bases). The CDR3 contains 11 residues. V was cut by 2 bases and J by 13 bases, with 11 bases left in between. The CDR3 here is CASSLRGERTF. The CDR3 DNA reads TGTGCCAGCAGTTTAAGAGGGGAGCGCACCTTC.

The chain links TRBV5-1 to TRBJ1-1; 11 bases map to TRBD1. The junction had 7 bases not matched to a gene; V was cut back by 2 bases and J by 4 bases. Germline-derived CDR1 and CDR2 are SGHRS and YFSETQ. This CDR3 comprises 16 residues. This CDR3 is CASSFGQGAQPTEAFF. DNA of the CDR3: TGCGCCAGCAGCTTCGGACAGGGGGCGCAGCCCACTGAAGCTTTCTTT.

The V gene is TRBV7-9, the J gene TRBJ2-5; TRBD1 matches at 11 bases. This CDR3 spans 16 amino acids. Germline lookup yields CDR1 SEHNR and CDR2 FQNEAQ (reference sequence). The trim removed 4 bases at V and 6 bases at J, leaving 10 bases unmatched. This CDR3 is CASSSPPGQGDQTQYF. For the CDR3, the DNA is TGTGCCAGCAGCTCCCCCCCGGGACAGGGGGATCAGACCCAGTACTTC.

To note about this clone: One end of the junction fails to match germline, which may point to a read error. This sequence joins TRBV6-5 and TRBJ2-3; TRBD2 matches 8 bases. CDR1 is MNHEY, CDR2 SVGAGI, per germline. The CDR3 has 15 amino acids. CDR3 bases: TGTGCCAGCAGTGACTCGGGACTAGGTAGGGATACGCAGTATTTT. Translating gives CASSDSGLGRDTQYF.

The V call is TRBV30, the J call TRBJ1-5, with D possibly TRBD1 on 5 matching bases. Trimming removed 0 bases at V and 8 bases at J, with 17 bases between. This CDR3 comprises 15 residues. Germline V gene data show CDR1 as GTSNPN and CDR2 as SVGIG (reference sequence). CDR3 sequence: CAWSVGRDGTKPQHF. Written as DNA, the CDR3 is TGTGCCTGGAGTGTAGGGCGGGACGGCACCAAGCCCCAGCATTTT.

This rearrangement joins TRBV18 to TRBJ2-3; tentative D call: TRBD1 (5 bases). Trimming left V 6 bases short and J 8 bases short, with 15 bases between. Germline lookup yields CDR1 KGHSH and CDR2 LQKENI. The CDR3 loop spans 13 amino acids. CDR3: CASSWGVRGTQYF. CDR3 nucleotide sequence: TGTGCCAGCTCGTGGGGCGTTCGAGGTACGCAGTATTTT.

V is TRBV5-1 and J is TRBJ2-3; unclear D gene. The V gene lost 3 bases and the J gene lost 4 bases, with 3 bases spanning the gap. Germline assignment: CDR1 SGHRS and CDR2 YFSETQ. This CDR3 has 11 amino acids. The chain's CDR3 is CASSSADTQYF. In nucleotides, the CDR3 is TGCGCCAGCAGCTCCGCAGATACGCAGTATTTT.

The chain couples TRBV7-9 to TRBJ2-3; D is unclear. The CDR3 is made up of 14 amino acids. Deletions cut 3 bases from V and 2 bases from J, with 9 bases between. Germline lookup yields CDR1 SEHNR and CDR2 FQNEAQ (reference sequence). CDR3 loop: CASSLDHSTDTQYF. CDR3 coding DNA: TGTGCCAGCAGCTTGGACCATTCCACAGATACGCAGTATTTT. Drawing the rest from reference TRBV7-9 and TRBJ2-3, the complete variable domain is DTGVSQNPRHKITKRGQNVTFRCDPISEHNRLYWYRQTLGQGPEFLTYFQNEAQLEKSRLLSDRFSAERPKGSFSTLEIQRTEQGDSAMYLCASSLDHSTDTQYFGPGTRLTVL.

This chain uses TRBV29-1 with TRBJ1-1; the D is unclear. The CDR3 is 13 amino acids. Trimming pared 3 bases from V and 4 bases from J, leaving 12 bases between. From germline, CDR1 is SQVTM and CDR2 ANQGSEA. The CDR3 DNA reads as TGCAGCGTTGACAGTTCGTCGATCACTGAAGCTTTCTTT. Amino acid sequence: CSVDSSSITEAFF.

The rearrangement uses TRBV7-2 and TRBJ1-1; a weak D match, TRBD1 (5 bases). V lost 2 bases, J lost 8 bases, and 15 bases lay in between. Germline values: CDR1 SGHTA, CDR2 FQGNSA. The length of the CDR3 is 14 residues. The CDR3 DNA sequence: TGTGCCAGCAGCTTACAACGGTCGCGGGGCGAAGCTTTCTTT. Its protein product is CASSLQRSRGEAFF.

The rearrangement links TRBV6-6 to TRBJ2-3; no reliable D call. The germline V gene has CDR1 MNHNY and CDR2 SVGAGI (reference sequence). CDR3 length: 15 residues. V was clipped by 6 bases and J by 4 bases, with 17 bases between them. The CDR3 region is CASSPRDNGADTQYF. The CDR3, as DNA: TGTGCCAGCAGCCCCCGTGACAACGGCGCAGATACGCAGTATTTT.